This T cell receptor (beta chain) derives from a study of regulatory T cells in long-lasting Graves disease. This clonotype was seen at least ten times. The time point denotes: newly diagnosed GD, antithyroid drugs for less than 3 months. Scientists built the TCR library using RNA that was extracted from PBMCs. Arm-PCR of CDR3 regions and iRepertoire HTBI primers were the basis on which TCR beta libraries were built. TCRdb reanalysed the multiplex PCR reads using MiXCR and keeps one entry per CDR3 protein. The table lists hundreds of thousands of distinct CDR3 sequences, about 16% of them singletons. The CDR3 runs to 16 residues. V was shortened by 4 bases and J by 5 bases, with 20 bases between the two germline ends. Germline CDR1 and CDR2: MNHGY and SVAAGI. This sample was also put to use in a study of T cells in Graves' hyperthyroidism and ophthalmopathy.

The J gene is TRBJ1-1, the V gene TRBV6-9; perhaps TRBD1 as D (6 bases). Source: peripheral blood mononuclear cells (PBMCs), taken at new diagnosis, from a patient treated with antithyroid drugs. This receptor was identified in a woman aged 40 to 65 with Graves disease. The CDR3 DNA reads TGTGCCAGCAGTTTTACAGGGAGGGTAGGAAGGACTGAAGCTTTCTTT. It yields the protein CASSFTGRVGRTEAFF.